This TCR beta chain was sequenced during a study of shared clonotypes between healthy human individuals. Repertoires were generated with immunoSEQ multiplex PCR, while TCRdb's copy carries only in-frame clones and drops some. Found here are a few million clones, 85% to 95% of them singletons; the top ten hold 0.37%. Per the germline V gene, CDR1 is SGHRS and CDR2 is YFSETQ. This CDR3 comprises 15 residues. V was pared by 6 bases and J by 5 bases, with 13 bases of the junction left unmatched. This receptor was identified in a man aged 18 to 30 in good health. Some clones in this sample may be carry-over from other donors' samples. The gene calls are TRBV5-1 and TRBJ2-5; 7 bases fit TRBD2. Material for sequencing was naive CD4+ T cells from PBMCs. Subset specified: CD45RA+ positively selected. The CDR3 loop is CASTYSGTRGETQYF. The CDR3 region has the DNA TGCGCCAGCACCTACAGCGGGACCAGAGGGGAGACCCAGTACTTC. Filled out from reference TRBV5-1 and TRBJ2-5, the complete variable domain reads KAGVTQTPRYLIKTRGQQVTLSCSPISGHRSVSWYQQTPGQGLQFLFEYFSETQRNKGNFPGRFSGRQFSNSRSEMNVSTLELGDSALYLCASTYSGTRGETQYFGPGTRLLVL.